Listed below are T cell receptor beta chains from one sample, sequenced in a study of blood T cells in healthy people across ages. Via MiXCR, TCRdb re-called the 5' RACE reads, giving one row per CDR3 protein. This sample has approximately 730,000 distinct CDR3 sequences, with around 40% found just once. The specimen was blood. The origin of the receptors is a woman in her sixties in good health. CDR3s leave out the opening cysteine and the closing phenylalanine or tryptophan.

V gene,J gene,CDR3 protein
TRBV5-1,TRBJ2-7,ASSLREGSSYEQY
TRBV20-1,TRBJ2-7,SARDVTSGAHNEQY
TRBV6-5,TRBJ2-7,ASSYTWGSSYEQY
TRBV29-1,TRBJ1-2,SVSQGEWTYGYT
TRBV10-3,TRBJ2-7,AISDNSGTGSYEQY
TRBV10-3,TRBJ2-1,AISPDQNREQF
TRBV7-2,TRBJ1-5,ASSSTGGSQPQH
TRBV6-1,TRBJ2-1,ASRQEKNEQF
TRBV20-1,TRBJ1-1,SASGGFVGNTEAF
TRBV7-9,TRBJ2-7,ASSRDRGYSYEQY
TRBV20-1,TRBJ2-6,SARIWKRGPNSGANVLT
TRBV4-1,TRBJ2-3,ASSPLTSTDTQN
TRBV6-1,TRBJ2-1,ASGSTSAHNEQF
TRBV7-2,TRBJ2-3,ASSALGMGQGREDTQY
TRBV12-3/TRBV12-4,TRBJ2-6,ASSAGDPGANVLT